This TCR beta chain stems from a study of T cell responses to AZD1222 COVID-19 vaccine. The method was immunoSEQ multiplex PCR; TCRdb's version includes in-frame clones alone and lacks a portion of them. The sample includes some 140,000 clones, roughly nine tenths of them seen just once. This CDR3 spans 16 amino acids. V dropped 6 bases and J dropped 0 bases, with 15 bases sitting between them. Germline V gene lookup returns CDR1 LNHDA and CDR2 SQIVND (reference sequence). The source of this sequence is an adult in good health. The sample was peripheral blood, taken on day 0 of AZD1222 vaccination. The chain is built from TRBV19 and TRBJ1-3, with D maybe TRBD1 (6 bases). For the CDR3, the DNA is TGTGCCAGTAGCAACGGACAGAAGAGCTCTGGAAACACCATATATTTT. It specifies CASSNGQKSSGNTIYF.